The clone carrying this TCR beta chain was detected a few times. TCRbeta libraries were built with three rounds of nested PCR, modified from ARM-PCR. TCRdb passed the multiplex PCR reads through MiXCR, listing each CDR3 protein once. The sample lists about 140,000 distinct CDR3 sequences, approximately 64% seen once, with 18% in the top ten. This sample is drawn from a study of tumor and adjacent non-tumor tissue in lung cancer. Across the study: The patients, around 11 men and five or six women, were about 30 to 76 with stage I to III disease.

No cell sorting was done before RNA was extracted from the tissue. Germline V gene lookup returns CDR1 DFQATT and CDR2 SNEGSKA (reference sequence). The CDR3 totals 16 residues. V lost 2 bases to trimming and J lost 7 bases; unmatched junction nucleotides: 11. Sequenced: lung tumor tissue. The receptor was isolated from a man in his sixties with small cell lung cancer. This chain joins TRBV20-1 and TRBJ1-5, with 10 bases that match TRBD1. CDR3 DNA: TGCAGTGCTAGACCTCCGGGACAGGGGAGTGGACAGCCCCAGCATTTT. It encodes CSARPPGQGSGQPQHF.